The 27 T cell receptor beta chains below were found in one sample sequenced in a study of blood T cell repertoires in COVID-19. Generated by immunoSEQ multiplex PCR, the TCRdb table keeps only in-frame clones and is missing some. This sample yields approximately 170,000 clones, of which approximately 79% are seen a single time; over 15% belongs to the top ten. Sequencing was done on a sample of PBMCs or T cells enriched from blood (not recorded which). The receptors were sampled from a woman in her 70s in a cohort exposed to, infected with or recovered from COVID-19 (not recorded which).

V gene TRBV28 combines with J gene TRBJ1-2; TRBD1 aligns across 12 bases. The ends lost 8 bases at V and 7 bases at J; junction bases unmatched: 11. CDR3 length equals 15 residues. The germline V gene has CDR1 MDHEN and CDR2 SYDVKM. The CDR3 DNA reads TGTGCCAGCGGGACAGGGGGCAATGGGATACGTGGCTACACCTTC. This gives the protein CASGTGGNGIRGYTF.

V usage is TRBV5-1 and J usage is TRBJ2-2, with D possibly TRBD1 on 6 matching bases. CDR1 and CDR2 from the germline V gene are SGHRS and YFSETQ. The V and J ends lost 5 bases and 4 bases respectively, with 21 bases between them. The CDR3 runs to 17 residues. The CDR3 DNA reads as TGCGCCAGCAGACCTTTTTGGGGGCCCTACAGCACCGGGGAGCTGTTTTTT. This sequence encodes CASRPFWGPYSTGELFF.

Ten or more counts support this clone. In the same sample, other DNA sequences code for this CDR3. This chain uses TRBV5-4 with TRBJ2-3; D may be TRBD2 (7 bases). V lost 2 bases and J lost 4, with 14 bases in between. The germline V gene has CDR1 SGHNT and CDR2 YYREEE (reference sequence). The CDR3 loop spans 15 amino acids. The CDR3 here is CASSFGGGGADTQYF. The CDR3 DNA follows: TGTGCCAGCAGCTTTGGGGGAGGGGGGGCAGATACGCAGTATTTT.

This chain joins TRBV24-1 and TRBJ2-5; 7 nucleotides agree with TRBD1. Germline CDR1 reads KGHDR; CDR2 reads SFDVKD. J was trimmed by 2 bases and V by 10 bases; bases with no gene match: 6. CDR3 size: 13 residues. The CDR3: CATGGRTQETQYF. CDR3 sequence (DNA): TGTGCCACAGGGGGCCGGACGCAAGAGACCCAGTACTTC.

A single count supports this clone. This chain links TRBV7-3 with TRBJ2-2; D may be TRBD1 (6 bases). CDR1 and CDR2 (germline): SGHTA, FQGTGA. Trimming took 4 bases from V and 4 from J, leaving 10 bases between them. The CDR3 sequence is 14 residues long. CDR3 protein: CASSSQGSTGELFF. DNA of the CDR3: TGTGCCAGCAGCTCCCAGGGGAGCACCGGGGAGCTGTTTTTT. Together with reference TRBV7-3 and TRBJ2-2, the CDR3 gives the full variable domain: GAGVSQTPSNKVTEKGKYVELRCDPISGHTALYWYRQSLGQGPEFLIYFQGTGAADDSGLPNDRFFAVRPEGSVSTLKIQRTERGDSAVYLCASSSQGSTGELFFGEGSRLTVL.

Here the CDR3 DNA reads TGTGCCAGCTCACCTAGGACAGGGCAGCCTGGCTACACCTTC. This codes for CASSPRTGQPGYTF. The rearrangement uses TRBV18 and TRBJ1-2; 8 positions agree with TRBD1. The CDR3 sequence is 14 residues long. Germline trimming cut 3 bases from V and 7 bases from J; bases unmatched to any gene: 7. Germline V CDR1 and CDR2: KGHSH, LQKENI.

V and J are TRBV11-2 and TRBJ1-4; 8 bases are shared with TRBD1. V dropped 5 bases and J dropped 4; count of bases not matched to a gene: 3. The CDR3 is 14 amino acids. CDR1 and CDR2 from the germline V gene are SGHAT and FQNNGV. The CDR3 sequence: CASSATGGNEKLFF. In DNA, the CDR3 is TGTGCCAGCAGCGCCACAGGGGGTAATGAAAAACTGTTTTTT.

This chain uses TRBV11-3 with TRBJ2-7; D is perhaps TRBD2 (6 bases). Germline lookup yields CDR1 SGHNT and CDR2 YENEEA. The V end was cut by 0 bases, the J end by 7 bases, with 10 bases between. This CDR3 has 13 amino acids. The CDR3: CASSLDRAGEQYF. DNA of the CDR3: TGTGCCAGCAGCTTAGATCGGGCGGGGGAGCAGTACTTC.

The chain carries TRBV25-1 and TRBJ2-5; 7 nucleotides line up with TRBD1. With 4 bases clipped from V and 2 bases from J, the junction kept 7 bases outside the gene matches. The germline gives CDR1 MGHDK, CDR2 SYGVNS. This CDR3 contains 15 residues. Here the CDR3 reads CASSGGTVPQETQYF. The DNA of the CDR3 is TGTGCCAGCAGTGGGGGGACAGTTCCGCAAGAGACCCAGTACTTC.

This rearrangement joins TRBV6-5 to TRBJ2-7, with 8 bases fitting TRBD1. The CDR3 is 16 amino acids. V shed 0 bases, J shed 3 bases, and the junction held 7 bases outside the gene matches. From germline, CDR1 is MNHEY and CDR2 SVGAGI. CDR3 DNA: TGTGCCAGCAGTTACTCAAGTGGCAGGGGGCTCTACGAGCAGTACTTC. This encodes CASSYSSGRGLYEQYF.

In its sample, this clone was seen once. The CDR3 DNA follows: TGCGCCAGCAGCTTGATGACTAGCCCCGGGGAGCTGTTTTTT. Its translation: CASSLMTSPGELFF. The chain couples TRBV5-1 to TRBJ2-2; TRBD2 matches 7 bases. The V gene's germline CDR1 is SGHRS and CDR2 YFSETQ. This CDR3 contains 14 residues. Losses at the gene ends were 1 base for V and 6 bases for J; bases not matched to a gene: 3.

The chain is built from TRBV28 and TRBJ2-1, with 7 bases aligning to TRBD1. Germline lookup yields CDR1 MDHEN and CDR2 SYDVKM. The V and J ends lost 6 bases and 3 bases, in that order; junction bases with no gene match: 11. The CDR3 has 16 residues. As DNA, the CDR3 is TGTGCCAGCAGGCAAATGACAGGGTTAGACTACAATGAGCAGTTCTTC. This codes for CASRQMTGLDYNEQFF.

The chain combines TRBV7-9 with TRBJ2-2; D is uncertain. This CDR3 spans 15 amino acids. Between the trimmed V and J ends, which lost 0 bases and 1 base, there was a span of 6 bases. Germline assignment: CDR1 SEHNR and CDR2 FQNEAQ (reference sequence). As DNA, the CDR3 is TGTGCCAGCAGCTTAGCGGCGGTGAACACCGGGGAGCTGTTTTTT. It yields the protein CASSLAAVNTGELFF.

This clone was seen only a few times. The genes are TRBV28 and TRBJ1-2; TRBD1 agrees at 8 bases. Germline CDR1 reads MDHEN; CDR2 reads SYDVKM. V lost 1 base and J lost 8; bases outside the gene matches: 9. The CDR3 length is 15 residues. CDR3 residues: CASSLFTAGGAGYTF. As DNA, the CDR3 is TGTGCCAGCAGTTTATTTACCGCAGGGGGCGCCGGCTACACCTTC.

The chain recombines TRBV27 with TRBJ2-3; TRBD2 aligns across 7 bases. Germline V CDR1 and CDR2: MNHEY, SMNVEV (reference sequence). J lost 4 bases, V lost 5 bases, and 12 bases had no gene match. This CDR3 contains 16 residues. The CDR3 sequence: CASSTWGGRGADTQYF. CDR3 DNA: TGTGCCAGCAGTACGTGGGGCGGGAGAGGTGCAGATACGCAGTATTTT.

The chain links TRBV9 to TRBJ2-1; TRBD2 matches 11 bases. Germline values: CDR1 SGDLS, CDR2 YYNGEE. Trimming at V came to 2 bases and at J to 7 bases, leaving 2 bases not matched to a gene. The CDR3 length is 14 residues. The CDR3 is CASSVRLAGNEQFF. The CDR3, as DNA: TGTGCCAGCAGCGTCAGACTAGCGGGGAATGAGCAGTTCTTC. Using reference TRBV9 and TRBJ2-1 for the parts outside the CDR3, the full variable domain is DSGVTQTPKHLITATGQRVTLRCSPRSGDLSVYWYQQSLDQGLQFLIQYYNGEERAKGNILERFSAQQFPDLHSELNLSSLELGDSALYFCASSVRLAGNEQFFGPGTRLTVL.

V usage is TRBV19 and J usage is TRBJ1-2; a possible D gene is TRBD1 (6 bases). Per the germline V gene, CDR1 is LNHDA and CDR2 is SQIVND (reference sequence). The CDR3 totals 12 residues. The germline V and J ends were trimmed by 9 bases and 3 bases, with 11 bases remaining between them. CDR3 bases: TGTGCCAGCAGGGGACCGTACTATGGCTACACCTTC. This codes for CASRGPYYGYTF.

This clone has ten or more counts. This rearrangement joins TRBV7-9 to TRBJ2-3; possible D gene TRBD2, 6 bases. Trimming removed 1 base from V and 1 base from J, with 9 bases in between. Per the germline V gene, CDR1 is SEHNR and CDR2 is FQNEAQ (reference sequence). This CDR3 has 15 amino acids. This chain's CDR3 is CASSLELARTDTQYF. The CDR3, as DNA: TGTGCCAGCAGCTTAGAACTAGCCCGCACAGATACGCAGTATTTT.

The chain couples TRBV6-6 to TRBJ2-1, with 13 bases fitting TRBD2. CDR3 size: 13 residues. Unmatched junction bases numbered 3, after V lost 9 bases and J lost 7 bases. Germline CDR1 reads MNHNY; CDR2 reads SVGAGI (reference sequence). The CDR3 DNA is TGTGCCAGTCGACTAGCGGGAGGTAATGAGCAGTTCTTC. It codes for CASRLAGGNEQFF.

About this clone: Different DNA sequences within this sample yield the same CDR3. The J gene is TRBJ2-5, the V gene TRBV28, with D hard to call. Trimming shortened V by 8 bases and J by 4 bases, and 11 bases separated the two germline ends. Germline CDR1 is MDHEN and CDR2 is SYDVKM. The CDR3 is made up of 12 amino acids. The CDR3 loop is CASSLLRETQYF. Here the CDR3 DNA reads TGTGCCAGCTCCCTATTACGAGAGACCCAGTACTTC.

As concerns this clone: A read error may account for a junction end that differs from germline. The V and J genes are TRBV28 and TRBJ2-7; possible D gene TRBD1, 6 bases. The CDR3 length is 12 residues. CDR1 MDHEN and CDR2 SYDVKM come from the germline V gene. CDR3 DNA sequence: TGTGCCAGCCGGGATCCGGGACAACGGCCCTCCTTC. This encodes CASRDPGQRPSF.

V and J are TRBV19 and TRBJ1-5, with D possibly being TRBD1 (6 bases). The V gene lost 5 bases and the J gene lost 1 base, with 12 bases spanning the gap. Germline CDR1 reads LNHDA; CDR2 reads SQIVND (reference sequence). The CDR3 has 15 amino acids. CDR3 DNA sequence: TGTGCCAGTAGTTGGGGGCGGGCCAGCAATCAGCCCCAGCATTTT. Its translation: CASSWGRASNQPQHF.

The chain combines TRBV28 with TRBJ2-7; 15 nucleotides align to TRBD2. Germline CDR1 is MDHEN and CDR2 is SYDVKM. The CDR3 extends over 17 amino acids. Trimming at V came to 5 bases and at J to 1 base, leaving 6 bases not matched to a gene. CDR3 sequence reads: CASSGLAGGAVSYEQYF. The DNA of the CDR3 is TGTGCCAGCAGTGGACTAGCGGGAGGGGCAGTGTCCTACGAGCAGTACTTC.

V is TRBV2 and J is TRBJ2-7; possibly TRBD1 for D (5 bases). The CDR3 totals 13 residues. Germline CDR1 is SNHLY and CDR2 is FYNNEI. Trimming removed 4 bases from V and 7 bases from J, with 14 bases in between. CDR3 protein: CASSGYQSGEQYF. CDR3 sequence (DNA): TGTGCCAGCAGTGGGTACCAGTCAGGGGAGCAGTACTTC.

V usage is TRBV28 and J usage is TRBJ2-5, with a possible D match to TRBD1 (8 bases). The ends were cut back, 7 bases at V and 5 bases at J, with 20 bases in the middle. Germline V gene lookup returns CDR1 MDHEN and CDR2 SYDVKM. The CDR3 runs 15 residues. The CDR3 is CASTPTDREGETQYF. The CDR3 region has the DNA TGTGCCAGCACCCCGACGGACAGGGAGGGGGAGACCCAGTACTTC.

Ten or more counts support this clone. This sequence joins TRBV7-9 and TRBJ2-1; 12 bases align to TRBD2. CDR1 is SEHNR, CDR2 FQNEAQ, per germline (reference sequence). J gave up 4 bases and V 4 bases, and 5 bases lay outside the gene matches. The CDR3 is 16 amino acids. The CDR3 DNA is TGTGCCAGCAGCTCGGGACTAGCGGGTACTTACAATGAGCAGTTCTTC. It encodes CASSSGLAGTYNEQFF.

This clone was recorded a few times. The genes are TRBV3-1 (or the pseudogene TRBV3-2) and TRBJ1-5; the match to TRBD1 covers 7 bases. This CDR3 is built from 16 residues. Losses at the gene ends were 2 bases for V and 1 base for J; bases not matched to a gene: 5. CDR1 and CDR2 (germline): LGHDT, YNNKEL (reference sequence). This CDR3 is CASSQWHRGSNQPQHF. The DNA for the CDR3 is TGTGCCAGCAGCCAATGGCACAGGGGCAGCAATCAGCCCCAGCATTTT.